The next 21 T cell receptor beta chains were all read from a single sample in a study of blood T cells in healthy people across ages. The second PCR ran 7 to 11 cycles with a sample-barcoded 5' primer and J-beta primers. TCRdb called the 5' RACE reads again in MiXCR, with one record for every CDR3 protein. In the table there are around 1.5 million distinct CDR3 sequences, about 32% of which are singletons. The specimen sequenced was blood. The receptors originated from a woman in her twenties or thirties in good health.

The CDR3 DNA reads as TGCGCCAGCAGCCGCCTGCGGGGTTTGCAAGAGACCCAGTACTTC. It translates to CASSRLRGLQETQYF. The chain has TRBV4-1 and TRBJ2-5, with D possibly TRBD2 on 6 matching bases. Germline CDR1 reads MGHRA; CDR2 reads YSYEKL. The V gene lost 4 bases and the J gene lost 2 bases, with 14 bases spanning the gap. The length of the CDR3 is 15 residues.

The table lists this clonotype with a few counts. The chain recombines TRBV7-3 with TRBJ1-2, with TRBD1 matching over 10 bases. Germline lookup yields CDR1 SGHTA and CDR2 FQGTGA. Trimming took 3 bases from V and 7 from J; bases not matched to a gene: 11. The CDR3 consists of 16 residues. CDR3: CASSLTAGTGEGGYTF. The CDR3 DNA follows: TGTGCCAGCAGCTTGACCGCCGGGACAGGGGAGGGTGGCTACACCTTC.

This clonotype was seen at least ten times. The rearrangement links TRBV29-1 to TRBJ1-1; D not resolved. Germline CDR1 SQVTM, CDR2 ANQGSEA. V lost 7 bases and J 1 base, leaving 10 bases between the germline ends. The CDR3 totals 12 residues. CDR3 region: CSAHPGNTEAFF. The CDR3 DNA is TGCAGCGCTCACCCAGGGAACACTGAAGCTTTCTTT.

This chain uses TRBV20-1 with TRBJ2-5; no definite D call. This CDR3 is built from 13 residues. The germline gives CDR1 DFQATT, CDR2 SNEGSKA (reference sequence). V lost 1 base, J lost 6 bases, and 12 bases lay in between. The chain's CDR3 is CSARVGIRKTQYF. The CDR3 DNA is TGCAGTGCTAGAGTAGGAATACGGAAGACCCAGTACTTC.

The rearrangement links TRBV28 to TRBJ2-3; 7 bases align to TRBD1. CDR1 and CDR2 (germline): MDHEN, SYDVKM. Trimming removed 5 bases from V and 0 bases from J; junction bases left unmatched: 8. CDR3 size: 16 residues. CDR3 nucleotides: TGTGCCAGCAGTCTCACGGACAGGCCTAGCACAGATACGCAGTATTTT. As protein: CASSLTDRPSTDTQYF.

This clonotype was counted a few times. The chain employs TRBV5-6 and TRBJ1-2; 8 bases agree with TRBD1. This CDR3 has 15 amino acids. V lost 4 bases, J lost 4 bases, and 9 bases stayed unmatched. In germline, CDR1 is SGHDT, CDR2 YYEEEE. DNA for the CDR3: TGTGCCAGCAGCAACCAGGGGGCATTTACCTATGGCTACACCTTC. It codes for CASSNQGAFTYGYTF.

This clonotype was seen a handful of times. The J gene is TRBJ2-1, the V gene TRBV4-1, with TRBD2 identical over 13 bases. In germline, CDR1 is MGHRA, CDR2 YSYEKL. The CDR3 loop spans 17 amino acids. After removal of 4 bases from V and 8 bases from J, the junction contained 11 bases not matched to a gene. In nucleotides, the CDR3 is TGCGCCAGCAGCCTTACTAGCGGGGGGGCCTCTGGCGATGAGCAGTTCTTC. It encodes CASSLTSGGASGDEQFF.

The chain links TRBV9 to TRBJ2-3; no firm D call. The CDR3 has 15 residues. V shed 4 bases and J shed 8 bases, with 20 bases lying between them. Germline V gene data show CDR1 as SGDLS and CDR2 as YYNGEE. The CDR3 DNA reads as TGTGCCAGCAGCTCCCCAACCTTCGGCGCAGGTACGCAGTATTTT. This gives the protein CASSSPTFGAGTQYF.

This chain joins TRBV12-2 and TRBJ2-5; the table names TRBD2, a call not compared with the DNA. TRBV12-2 is designated a pseudogene. The CDR3 is 18 residues long. The CDR3 DNA is TGTGCAAGTTGCCTCTGCTTTCTTCTAGCGGGAGAAACAGAGACCCAGTACTTC. It encodes CASCLCFLLAGETETQYF.

The genes are TRBV27 and TRBJ2-7; D remains ambiguous. V lost 2 bases and J 3 bases, leaving 8 bases between the germline ends. The CDR3 is made up of 13 amino acids. Germline assignment: CDR1 MNHEY and CDR2 SMNVEV (reference sequence). CDR3 amino acids: CASSLSYNYEQYF. The CDR3 DNA reads TGTGCCAGCAGTTTAAGTTATAACTACGAGCAGTACTTC.

This clonotype occurred once. The V call is TRBV28, the J call TRBJ1-6, with TRBD1 matching 7 bases. The germline CDR1 and CDR2 sequences are MDHEN and SYDVKM. V gave up 6 bases and J gave up 0 bases; unmatched junction bases: 5. The CDR3 runs to 16 residues. The CDR3 spells CASSLQGISYNSPLHF. The CDR3 DNA is TGTGCCAGCAGCCTACAGGGGATCTCCTATAATTCACCCCTCCACTTT.

This clonotype was counted between two and nine times. The chain employs TRBV15 and TRBJ2-1; 12 bases align to TRBD2. Germline V gives CDR1 LNHNV, CDR2 YYDKDF (reference sequence). V dropped 6 bases and J dropped 9; count of bases not matched to a gene: 9. The CDR3 totals 15 residues. CDR3 residues: CATSGLAGGPSEQFF. CDR3 coding DNA: TGTGCCACCAGTGGGCTAGCGGGAGGGCCGTCTGAGCAGTTCTTC. The variable domain in full, with the rest retrieved from reference TRBV15 and TRBJ2-1, is DAMVIQNPRYQVTQFGKPVTLSCSQTLNHNVMYWYQQKSSQAPKLLFHYYDKDFNNEADTPDNFQSRRPNTSFCFLDIRSPGLGDTAMYLCATSGLAGGPSEQFFGPGTRLTVL.

The rearrangement joins TRBV10-3 to TRBJ2-3, with 9 bases that match TRBD1. Germline V gene sequence: CDR1 ENHRY, CDR2 SYGVKD. The CDR3 consists of 14 residues. The V gene end was trimmed by 7 bases and the J gene end by 1 base; junction bases not matched to a gene: 3. The CDR3 nucleotides read TGTGCCATCACGGGGGACAGGGGCACAGATACGCAGTATTTT. Translating gives CAITGDRGTDTQYF.

This clonotype was picked up a small number of times. This rearrangement joins TRBV10-1 to TRBJ2-1; 7 nucleotides agree with TRBD1. V lost 0 bases and J lost 6; bases outside the gene matches: 5. Germline values: CDR1 WNHNN, CDR2 SYGVQD (reference sequence). CDR3 length: 15 residues. The CDR3 sequence: CASSESRGPRNEQFF. The CDR3 bases are TGCGCCAGCAGTGAGTCGAGGGGGCCTCGCAATGAGCAGTTCTTC.

This chain connects TRBV2 to TRBJ2-1, with a possible D match to TRBD2 (5 bases). Germline CDR1 reads SNHLY; CDR2 reads FYNNEI. The ends were cut back, 5 bases at V and 6 bases at J, with 14 bases in the middle. The CDR3 sequence is 14 residues long. CDR3 sequence: CASSPEDLANEQFF. CDR3 nucleotide sequence: TGTGCCAGCAGTCCAGAAGACCTAGCCAATGAGCAGTTCTTC.

This chain joins TRBV20-1 and TRBJ2-1; 9 nucleotides agree with TRBD2. This CDR3 has 15 amino acids. V lost 0 bases, J lost 2 bases, and 2 bases stayed unmatched. Germline CDR1 is DFQATT and CDR2 is SNEGSKA (reference sequence). This chain's CDR3 is CSARDVAGAYNEQFF. CDR3 bases: TGCAGTGCTAGAGATGTAGCGGGGGCCTACAATGAGCAGTTCTTC.

This chain joins TRBV11-2 and TRBJ2-3; TRBD2 aligns across 12 bases. There are 18 residues in the CDR3. The germline gives CDR1 SGHAT, CDR2 FQNNGV. V dropped 5 bases and J dropped 0; count of bases not matched to a gene: 9. The CDR3 spells CASSPRLAGEGSTDTQYF. Written as DNA, the CDR3 is TGTGCCAGCAGCCCACGACTAGCGGGAGAGGGGAGCACAGATACGCAGTATTTT.

With respect to this clonotype: A junction boundary mismatches the germline segment, possibly from a read error. The chain employs TRBV10-3 and TRBJ2-4; 7 bases are a match to TRBD1. TRBJ2-7 matches the DNA end more closely, so the J call is doubtful. Germline V lookup: CDR1 ENHRY, CDR2 SYGVKD. The CDR3 spans 15 residues. CDR3 region: CAINESRQGRHEQYF. The CDR3 DNA reads as TGTGCCATCAATGAGTCAAGACAGGGAAGGCACGAGCAGTACTTC.

V and J are TRBV4-2 and TRBJ2-1; 12 nucleotides match TRBD2. After removal of 0 bases from V and 9 bases from J, the junction contained 9 bases not matched to a gene. Germline lookup yields CDR1 LGHNA and CDR2 YNFKEQ. The length of the CDR3 is 17 residues. CDR3 protein: CASSQELASGGAIEQFF. The CDR3 DNA is TGTGCCAGCAGCCAAGAGTTGGCTAGCGGGGGGGCAATTGAGCAGTTCTTC.

The V gene is TRBV12-3 or TRBV12-4, the J gene TRBJ2-1; 8 bases are a match to TRBD2. V trimming: 5 bases; J trimming: 7 bases; junction bases outside the gene matches: 13. The CDR3 has 16 amino acids. CDR3 nucleotide sequence: TGTGCCAGCAGTCCCCTTCTAGCGGGCTCAGGGAATGAGCAGTTCTTC. The encoded protein is CASSPLLAGSGNEQFF.

This clonotype was found once. The genes are TRBV20-1 and TRBJ2-2; D is possibly TRBD2 (5 bases). CDR1 is DFQATT and CDR2 is SNEGSKA in the germline V gene (reference sequence). The CDR3 extends over 13 amino acids. Trimming removed 0 bases at V and 13 bases at J, with 15 bases between. The CDR3 protein is CSARDLVLGGLFF. The DNA of the CDR3 is TGCAGTGCTAGAGATCTGGTCCTCGGAGGGCTGTTTTTT.